The 27 T cell receptor beta chains below come from one sample, sequenced in a study of breast tumors, draining lymph nodes, adjacent tissues. A single record per CDR3 protein comes from TCRdb applying MiXCR to the multiplex PCR reads. The repertoire holds 150,000 to 200,000 distinct CDR3 sequences, with roughly a third as singletons. Axillary draining lymph nodes of breast cancer patients supplied the node samples. The source material was axillary lymph node tissue. These receptor sequences come from a female donor with breast cancer. Some clones in this sample may be carry-over from other donors' samples.

The V call is TRBV15, the J call TRBJ1-4, with 11 bases aligning to TRBD1. CDR3 size: 16 residues. Losses at the gene ends were 0 bases for V and 5 bases for J; bases not matched to a gene: 2. The germline CDR1 and CDR2 sequences are LNHNV and YYDKDF (reference sequence). This CDR3 reads CATSREGQGENEKLFF. The CDR3 coding sequence is TGTGCCACCAGCAGAGAGGGACAGGGGGAGAATGAAAAACTGTTTTTT.

The rearrangement links TRBV7-7 to TRBJ2-3; the match to TRBD1 covers 7 bases. The CDR3 spans 14 residues. From germline, CDR1 is SSHAT and CDR2 FNYEAQ (reference sequence). This CDR3 reads CASSDRESTDTQYF. The CDR3 nucleotides read TGTGCTAGTTCAGACAGGGAAAGCACAGATACGCAGTATTTT.

The V gene is TRBV2, the J gene TRBJ2-1; possible D gene TRBD1, 5 bases. Per the germline V gene, CDR1 is SNHLY and CDR2 is FYNNEI. CDR3 length: 12 residues. V gave up 7 bases and J gave up 7 bases, with 11 bases separating them. The CDR3 loop is CASIKGINEQFF. The CDR3 nucleotides read TGTGCCAGCATTAAGGGGATAAATGAGCAGTTCTTC.

Ten or more counts support this clonotype. The gene calls are TRBV5-6 and TRBJ1-2; D uncertain. V was clipped by 0 bases and J by 8 bases, with 5 bases between them. The germline gives CDR1 SGHDT, CDR2 YYEEEE. The CDR3 runs 11 residues. The CDR3 sequence is CASSLDSGYTF. Written as DNA, the CDR3 is TGTGCCAGCAGCTTGGACAGCGGCTACACCTTC.

This clonotype was observed at least ten times. DNA of the CDR3: TGTGCCAGCAGCTTAGAACCGGGGGGTTACAATGAGCAGTTCTTC. Protein: CASSLEPGGYNEQFF. This chain uses TRBV7-3 with TRBJ2-1, with TRBD2 matching over 7 bases. CDR1 SGHTA and CDR2 FQGTGA come from the germline V gene. Unmatched junction bases numbered 5, after V lost 2 bases and J lost 4 bases. There are 15 residues in the CDR3.

The table lists this clonotype with many counts. The chain joins TRBV20-1 to TRBJ2-3; the D is unclear. This CDR3 region has 11 residues. V lost 6 bases to trimming and J lost 5 bases, with 9 bases between them. Germline V lookup: CDR1 DFQATT, CDR2 SNEGSKA (reference sequence). The chain's CDR3 is CSAIHGDTQYF. CDR3 nucleotide sequence: TGCAGTGCCATCCACGGAGATACGCAGTATTTT.

This chain joins TRBV5-1 and TRBJ1-1, with 10 bases fitting TRBD1. This CDR3 region has 14 residues. The J segment lost 4 bases and the V segment lost 4 bases, leaving 4 bases of the junction unmatched. Germline values: CDR1 SGHRS, CDR2 YFSETQ. CDR3: CASSPRTGGTEAFF. CDR3 coding DNA: TGCGCCAGCAGCCCGCGGACAGGGGGCACTGAAGCTTTCTTT.

In regard to this clonotype: A read error may be the cause here, since a much bigger clone is one base away. Given the absence of the conserved phenylalanine or tryptophan at the CDR3 end, a read error is likely. The rearrangement uses TRBV27 and TRBJ2-5; TRBD1 matches at 7 bases. With V trimmed by 6 bases and J by 2 bases, 3 bases remained unmatched. The germline gives CDR1 MNHEY, CDR2 SMNVEV (reference sequence). CDR3 length equals 13 residues. This CDR3 is CASSHRGQETQYL. Here the CDR3 DNA reads TGTGCCAGCAGCCACAGGGGACAAGAGACCCAGTACCTC.

In its sample, this clonotype was seen many times. The chain combines TRBV4-3 with TRBJ1-2; D uncertain. The CDR3 has 14 residues. The germline V gene encodes CDR1 LGHNA and CDR2 YSLEER. Trimming shortened V by 1 base and J by 2 bases, and 8 bases separated the two germline ends. The CDR3: CASSQGTDNYGYTF. Here the CDR3 DNA reads TGCGCCAGCAGCCAAGGGACGGACAACTATGGCTACACCTTC.

The table lists this clonotype with many counts. This chain links TRBV20-1 with TRBJ2-2, with D perhaps TRBD1 or TRBD2 (5 bases each). This CDR3 is 15 amino acids long. The V end lost 4 bases, the J end lost 0 bases, and 12 bases lay between the germline ends. CDR1 is DFQATT and CDR2 is SNEGSKA in the germline V gene (reference sequence). CDR3 residues: CSATRDGPNTGELFF. In nucleotides, the CDR3 is TGCAGTGCTACCCGGGACGGGCCGAACACCGGGGAGCTGTTTTTT.

This clonotype was found many times. The genes are TRBV27 and TRBJ2-3; tentatively, D is TRBD1 or TRBD2 (5 bases each). Germline V gene data show CDR1 as MNHEY and CDR2 as SMNVEV (reference sequence). Trimming stripped 0 bases from V and 4 bases from J, with 11 bases between. This CDR3 spans 15 amino acids. This CDR3 reads CASSLSPGRSDTQYF. In DNA form, the CDR3 reads TGTGCCAGCAGTTTATCCCCGGGACGTTCAGATACGCAGTATTTT.

Many counts were recorded for this clonotype. The chain has TRBV19 and TRBJ1-4; D ambiguous. With 3 bases removed from V and 5 bases from J, the gap between germline ends came to 7 bases. The CDR3 contains 13 residues. Germline loops: CDR1 LNHDA, CDR2 SQIVND (reference sequence). The CDR3 DNA reads TGTGCCAGTAGTATTTTTGGGAATGAAAAACTGTTTTTT. Translating it yields CASSIFGNEKLFF.

This clonotype was recorded once. The chain recombines TRBV10-2 with TRBJ1-4, with D unresolved. This CDR3 comprises 12 residues. Germline V gene data show CDR1 as WSHSY and CDR2 as SAAADI. Between the trimmed V and J ends, which lost 3 bases and 7 bases, there was a span of 6 bases. The CDR3, as DNA: TGCGCCAGCAGTGAACTCGGTGAAAAACTGTTTTTT. This codes for CASSELGEKLFF.

V gene TRBV14 combines with J gene TRBJ2-3; a possible D gene is TRBD1 (6 bases). V shed 1 base and J shed 3 bases, with 14 bases lying between them. The CDR3 runs 16 residues. Per germline, CDR1 SGHDN and CDR2 FVKESK. In DNA form, the CDR3 reads TGTGCCAGCAGCCAAGGGACGGGGACAAGAACAGATACGCAGTATTTT. Encoded protein: CASSQGTGTRTDTQYF.

V is TRBV9 and J is TRBJ2-5; 11 positions agree with TRBD2. This CDR3 region has 16 residues. The junction had 6 bases not matched to a gene; V was cut back by 3 bases and J by 2 bases. Germline loops: CDR1 SGDLS, CDR2 YYNGEE. The CDR3 coding sequence is TGTGCCAGCAGCGCTCCAATAGCGGGGGGGCAAGAGACCCAGTACTTC. The encoded protein is CASSAPIAGGQETQYF. Supplemented by reference TRBV9 and TRBJ2-5, the full variable domain reads DSGVTQTPKHLITATGQRVTLRCSPRSGDLSVYWYQQSLDQGLQFLIQYYNGEERAKGNILERFSAQQFPDLHSELNLSSLELGDSALYFCASSAPIAGGQETQYFGPGTRLLVL.

This clonotype was recorded many times. This rearrangement joins TRBV3-1 to TRBJ2-1, with D perhaps TRBD2 (6 bases). The ends were cut back, 0 bases at V and 4 bases at J, with 13 bases in the middle. This CDR3 comprises 16 residues. Per germline, CDR1 LGHDT and CDR2 YNNKEL (reference sequence). This CDR3 reads CASSQDLGEAYNEQFF. DNA of the CDR3: TGTGCCAGCAGCCAAGATCTGGGGGAGGCGTACAATGAGCAGTTCTTC.

This clonotype was observed many times. A much larger clone lies a single base off, so this may be a read error. The chain carries TRBV19 and TRBJ1-6; weak D call: TRBD1 (5 bases). The CDR3 is 16 amino acids. CDR1 is LNHDA, CDR2 SQIVND, per germline (reference sequence). With 5 bases removed from V and 7 bases from J, the gap between germline ends came to 18 bases. The CDR3 reads CASSARQQVGNSPLHF. Here the CDR3 DNA reads TGTGCCAGTAGTGCCCGACAGCAAGTCGGGAATTCACCCCTCCACTTT.

This clonotype was detected ten times or more. The chain joins TRBV5-6 to TRBJ2-5, with 8 positions matching TRBD1. There are 15 residues in the CDR3. CDR1 and CDR2 from the germline V gene are SGHDT and YYEEEE. The V and J ends lost 4 bases and 5 bases, in that order; junction bases with no gene match: 10. The CDR3 here is CASSQGQGWGETQYF. For the CDR3, the DNA is TGTGCCAGCAGCCAAGGACAGGGATGGGGGGAGACCCAGTACTTC.

At least ten counts were recorded for this clonotype. J is TRBJ2-3 and V is TRBV10-3, with TRBD1 matching over 9 bases. CDR3 length: 16 amino acids. The germline gives CDR1 ENHRY, CDR2 SYGVKD. V shed 4 bases and J 2 bases; nucleotides not matched to a gene: 7. The DNA of the CDR3 is TGTGCCATCAGTGGGGGACAGGGTCTCCTCACAGATACGCAGTATTTT. It translates to CAISGGQGLLTDTQYF.

This clonotype was counted ten times or more. The chain couples TRBV15 to TRBJ2-2; D uncertain. Germline CDR1 and CDR2: LNHNV and YYDKDF (reference sequence). The length of the CDR3 is 15 residues. V lost 1 base to trimming and J lost 0 bases, with 6 bases between them. The CDR3 nucleotides are TGTGCCACCAGCAGAGTTGTTGCGAACACCGGGGAGCTGTTTTTT. This translates into CATSRVVANTGELFF.

The J gene is TRBJ2-2, the V gene TRBV15; 7 bases map to TRBD2. The germline gives CDR1 LNHNV, CDR2 YYDKDF (reference sequence). Germline trimming cut 1 base from V and 3 bases from J; bases unmatched to any gene: 2. This CDR3 is 15 amino acids long. The CDR3 protein is CATSRGGGDTGELFF. The CDR3 nucleotides are TGTGCCACCAGCAGAGGGGGAGGGGACACCGGGGAGCTGTTTTTT.

As concerns this clonotype: A single base separates this from a much larger clone, so it may be a read error. CDR3 bases: TGTGCCAGCAGCTTAGGAGTGAAGGCAGAGACCCAGTACTTC. Protein: CASSLGVKAETQYF. The rearrangement joins TRBV11-2 to TRBJ2-5; the D is unclear. The germline CDR1 and CDR2 sequences are SGHAT and FQNNGV. The CDR3 contains 14 residues. V was trimmed by 1 base and J by 4 bases, leaving 10 bases between them.

There are many counts of this clonotype. V and J are TRBV5-1 and TRBJ2-3; TRBD1 agrees at 7 bases. V dropped 7 bases and J dropped 1; count of bases not matched to a gene: 3. Germline values: CDR1 SGHRS, CDR2 YFSETQ. There are 13 residues in the CDR3. CDR3 DNA: TGCGCCAGCCGTACAGGGGGCACAGATACGCAGTATTTT. This gives the protein CASRTGGTDTQYF.

The V call is TRBV15, the J call TRBJ1-1; D not resolved. Germline V gives CDR1 LNHNV, CDR2 YYDKDF (reference sequence). V was clipped by 5 bases and J by 1 base, with 11 bases between them. This CDR3 region has 14 residues. The CDR3 here is CATSLWTANTEAFF. The CDR3 DNA follows: TGTGCCACCAGCCTATGGACGGCGAACACTGAAGCTTTCTTT.

This clonotype has ten or more counts. The V and J genes are TRBV5-1 and TRBJ2-7; TRBD1 matches 9 bases. V gave up 6 bases and J gave up 0 bases; unmatched junction bases: 10. The CDR3 length is 16 residues. Germline CDR1 SGHRS, CDR2 YFSETQ. CDR3 residues: CASTRTGTGISYEQYF. In nucleotides, the CDR3 is TGCGCCAGCACCCGGACCGGGACAGGGATCTCCTACGAGCAGTACTTC.

This clonotype was seen repeatedly, ten times or more. The chain recombines TRBV20-1 with TRBJ1-5, with TRBD1 as a possible D gene (6 bases). Germline V gene sequence: CDR1 DFQATT, CDR2 SNEGSKA (reference sequence). V gave up 6 bases and J gave up 0 bases, with 15 bases separating them. This CDR3 is 15 amino acids long. DNA of the CDR3: TGCAGTGCCACAACAGGGACTTATAGCAATCAGCCCCAGCATTTT. Protein product: CSATTGTYSNQPQHF.

This clonotype was counted at least ten times. The chain joins TRBV29-1 to TRBJ2-6, with D unresolved. V was shortened by 4 bases and J by 4 bases, with 5 bases between the two germline ends. The CDR3 has 12 amino acids. Germline values: CDR1 SQVTM, CDR2 ANQGSEA. The CDR3 loop reads CSVVLGANVLTF. In nucleotides, the CDR3 is TGCAGCGTTGTTTTAGGGGCCAACGTCCTGACTTTC.